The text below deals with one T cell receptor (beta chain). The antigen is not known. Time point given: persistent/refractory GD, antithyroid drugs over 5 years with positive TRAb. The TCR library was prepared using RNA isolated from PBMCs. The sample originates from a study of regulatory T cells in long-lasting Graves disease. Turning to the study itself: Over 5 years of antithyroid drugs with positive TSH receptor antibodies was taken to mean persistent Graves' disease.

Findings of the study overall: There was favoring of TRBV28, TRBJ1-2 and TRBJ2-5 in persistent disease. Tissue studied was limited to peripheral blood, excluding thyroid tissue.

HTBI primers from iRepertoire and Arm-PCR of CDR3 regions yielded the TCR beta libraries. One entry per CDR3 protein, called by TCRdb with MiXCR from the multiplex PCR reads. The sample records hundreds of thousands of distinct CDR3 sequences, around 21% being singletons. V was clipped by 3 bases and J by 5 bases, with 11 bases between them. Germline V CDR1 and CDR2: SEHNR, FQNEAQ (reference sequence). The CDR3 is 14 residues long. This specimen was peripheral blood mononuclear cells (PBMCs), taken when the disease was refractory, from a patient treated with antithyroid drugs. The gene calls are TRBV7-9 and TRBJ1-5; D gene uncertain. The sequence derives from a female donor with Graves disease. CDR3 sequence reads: CASSFGGWDQPQHF. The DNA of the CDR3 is TGTGCCAGCAGCTTTGGAGGCTGGGATCAGCCCCAGCATTTT.